This T cell receptor beta chain was identified in a study of CD8+ T cells in alopecia areata. RNA, once extracted, was reverse transcribed into cDNA for use as the sequencing template. Clones were read by immunoSEQ multiplex PCR, and TCRdb kept only the in-frame ones, dropping some. The table records approximately 180,000 clones, 59% of them present only once. Germline V CDR1 and CDR2: GTSNPN, SVGIG (reference sequence). The CDR3 extends over 15 amino acids. Unmatched junction bases numbered 12, after V lost 4 bases and J lost 5 bases. The sample in question was CD4+ T cells sorted from blood, obtained at week 0. The chain couples TRBV30 to TRBJ2-3; 7 bases fit TRBD1. The sequence came from a human donor with alopecia areata. CDR3 nucleotide sequence: TGTGCCTGGAAGGGACCGAGACAGGGATTAGATACGCAGTATTTT. Amino acid sequence: CAWKGPRQGLDTQYF.